This T cell receptor beta chain was found in a study of cytomegalovirus exposure and HLA in healthy donors. The CDR3 has 12 amino acids. The germline V and J ends were trimmed by 5 bases and 6 bases, with 10 bases remaining between them. CDR1 is MDHEN, CDR2 SYDVKM, per germline. Whole-study results and caveats: For TCR beta chains, V- and J-gene trimming was later linked to a missense DCLRE1C variant.

The PCR contained 60 Vbeta and 13 Jbeta primers. Generated by immunoSEQ multiplex PCR, the TCRdb table keeps only in-frame clones and is missing some. The sample gives 110,000 to 150,000 clones, 73% of which show up once; approximately 15% is in the top ten. With regard to this clone: The antigen is unknown.

V usage is TRBV28 and J usage is TRBJ1-1; D is possibly TRBD1 (5 bases). The sample comprised PBMCs. This TCR derives from a human donor in good health. The CDR3 region has the DNA TGTGCCAGCAGTCGGGGGGGGGCTGAAGCTTTCTTT. Protein product: CASSRGGAEAFF.